This T cell receptor beta chain was retrieved from a study of T-cell memory formation after mild COVID-19. V was trimmed by 0 bases and J by 6 bases, leaving 9 bases between them. CDR1 and CDR2 (germline): LGHNA, YNFKEQ. The CDR3 has 14 residues. In its sample, this clonotype was seen many times. TCRdb reanalysed the 5' RACE reads using MiXCR and keeps one entry per CDR3 protein. The table includes 250,000 to 300,000 distinct CDR3 sequences, over 7% detected once. This chain joins TRBV4-2 and TRBJ2-4; no reliable D call. Source material: PBMCs or a T cell subset sorted from them (not recorded which). The sequence came from a man between 18 and 35 years old who had mild COVID-19 (a few samples of this study predate the infection). Cell type and time point are not known. CDR3: CASSQDFLLNIQYF. Written as DNA, the CDR3 is TGTGCCAGCAGCCAAGATTTCCTACTAAACATTCAGTACTTC.